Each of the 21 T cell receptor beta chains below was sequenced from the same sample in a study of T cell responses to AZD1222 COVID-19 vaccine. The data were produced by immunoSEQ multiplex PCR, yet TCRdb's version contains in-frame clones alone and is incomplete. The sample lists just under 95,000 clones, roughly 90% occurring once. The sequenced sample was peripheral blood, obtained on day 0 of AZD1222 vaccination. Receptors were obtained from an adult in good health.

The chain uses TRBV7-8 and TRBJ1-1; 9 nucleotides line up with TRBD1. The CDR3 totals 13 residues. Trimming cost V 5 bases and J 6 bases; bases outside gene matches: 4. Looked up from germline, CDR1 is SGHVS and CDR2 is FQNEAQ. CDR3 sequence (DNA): TGTGCCAGCAGCCCACAGGGGGCGGCTGAAGCTTTCTTT. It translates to CASSPQGAAEAFF.

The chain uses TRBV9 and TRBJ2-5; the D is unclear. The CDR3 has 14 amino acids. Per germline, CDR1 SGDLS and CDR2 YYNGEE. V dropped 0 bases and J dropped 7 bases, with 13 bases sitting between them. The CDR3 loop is CASSVGGTLGTQYF. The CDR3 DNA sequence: TGTGCCAGCAGCGTAGGTGGTACTCTCGGGACCCAGTACTTC.

The CDR3 reads CASSLRGQTNEKLFF. CDR3 DNA: TGTGCCAGCAGCTTAAGGGGCCAGACTAATGAAAAACTGTTTTTT. The V and J genes are TRBV11-2 and TRBJ1-4; D might be TRBD1 (5 bases). V was shortened by 2 bases and J by 2 bases, with 9 bases between the two germline ends. The CDR3 covers 15 residues. The germline V gene encodes CDR1 SGHAT and CDR2 FQNNGV.

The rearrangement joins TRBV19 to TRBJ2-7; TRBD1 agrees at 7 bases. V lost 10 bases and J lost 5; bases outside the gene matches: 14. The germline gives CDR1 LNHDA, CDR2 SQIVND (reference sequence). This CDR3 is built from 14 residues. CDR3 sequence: CATKDRVSQNEQYF. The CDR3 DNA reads TGTGCCACGAAAGACAGGGTGTCCCAGAACGAGCAGTACTTC.

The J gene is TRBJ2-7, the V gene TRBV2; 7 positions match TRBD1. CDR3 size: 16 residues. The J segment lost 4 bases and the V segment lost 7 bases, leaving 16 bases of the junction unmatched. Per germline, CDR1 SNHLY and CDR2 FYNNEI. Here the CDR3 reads CASIMKGADAPYEQYF. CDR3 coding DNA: TGTGCCAGCATTATGAAGGGGGCCGATGCTCCTTACGAGCAGTACTTC.

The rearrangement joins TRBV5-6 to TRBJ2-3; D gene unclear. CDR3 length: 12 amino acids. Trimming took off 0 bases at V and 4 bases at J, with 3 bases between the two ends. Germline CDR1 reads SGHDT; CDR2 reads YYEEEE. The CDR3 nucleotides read TGTGCCAGCAGCTTGGTGTCAGATACGCAGTATTTT. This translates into CASSLVSDTQYF. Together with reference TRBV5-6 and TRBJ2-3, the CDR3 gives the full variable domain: DAGVTQSPTHLIKTRGQQVTLRCSPKSGHDTVSWYQQALGQGPQFIFQYYEEEERQRGNFPDRFSGHQFPNYSSELNVNALLLGDSALYLCASSLVSDTQYFGPGTRLTVL.

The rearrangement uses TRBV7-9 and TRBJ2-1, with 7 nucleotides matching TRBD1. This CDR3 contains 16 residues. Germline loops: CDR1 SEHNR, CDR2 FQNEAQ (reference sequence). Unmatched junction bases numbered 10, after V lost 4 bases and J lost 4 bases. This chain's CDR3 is CASSSLRQGVYNEQFF. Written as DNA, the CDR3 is TGTGCCAGCAGCTCTCTCCGGCAGGGGGTGTACAATGAGCAGTTCTTC.

This CDR3 reads CATSREVGAGKGETQYF. The CDR3, as DNA: TGTGCCACCAGCAGAGAAGTAGGAGCGGGGAAGGGAGAGACCCAGTACTTC. The rearrangement joins TRBV15 to TRBJ2-5; 7 bases align to TRBD2. This CDR3 contains 17 residues. The germline CDR1 and CDR2 sequences are LNHNV and YYDKDF (reference sequence). Germline trimming cut 0 bases from V and 4 bases from J; bases unmatched to any gene: 11.

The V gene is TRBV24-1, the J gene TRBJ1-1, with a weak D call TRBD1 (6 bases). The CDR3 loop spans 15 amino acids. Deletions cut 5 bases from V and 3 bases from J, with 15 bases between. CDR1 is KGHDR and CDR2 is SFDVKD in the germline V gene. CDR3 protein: CATSGGGGGDTEAFF. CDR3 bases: TGTGCCACCAGTGGTGGAGGAGGGGGTGACACTGAAGCTTTCTTT.

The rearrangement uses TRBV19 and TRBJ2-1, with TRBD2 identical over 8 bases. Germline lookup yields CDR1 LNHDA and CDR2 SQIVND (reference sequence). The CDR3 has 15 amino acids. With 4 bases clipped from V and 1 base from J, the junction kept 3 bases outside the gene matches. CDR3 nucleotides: TGTGCCAGTAGTAACGGGGGGGCGTCCTACAATGAGCAGTTCTTC. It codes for CASSNGGASYNEQFF.

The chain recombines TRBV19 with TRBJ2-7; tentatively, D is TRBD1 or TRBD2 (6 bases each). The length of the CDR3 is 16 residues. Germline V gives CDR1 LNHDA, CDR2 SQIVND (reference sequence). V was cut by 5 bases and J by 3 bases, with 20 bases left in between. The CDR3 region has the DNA TGTGCCAGTAGTTACTTGGCCGGGGGCTTGGGCTACGAGCAGTACTTC. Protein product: CASSYLAGGLGYEQYF.

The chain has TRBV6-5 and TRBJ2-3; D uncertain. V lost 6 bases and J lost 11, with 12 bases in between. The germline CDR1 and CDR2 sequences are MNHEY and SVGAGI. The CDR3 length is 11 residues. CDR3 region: CASSRAGEQYF. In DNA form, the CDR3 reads TGTGCCAGCAGCCGGGCTGGGGAGCAGTATTTT.

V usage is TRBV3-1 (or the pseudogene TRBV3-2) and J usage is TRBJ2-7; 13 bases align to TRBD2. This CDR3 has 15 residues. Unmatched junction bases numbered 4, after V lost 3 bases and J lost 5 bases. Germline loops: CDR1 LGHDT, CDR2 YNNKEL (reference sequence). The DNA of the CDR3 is TGTGCCAGCAGCCATACGGGACTAGCGGGGAACGAGCAGTACTTC. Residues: CASSHTGLAGNEQYF.

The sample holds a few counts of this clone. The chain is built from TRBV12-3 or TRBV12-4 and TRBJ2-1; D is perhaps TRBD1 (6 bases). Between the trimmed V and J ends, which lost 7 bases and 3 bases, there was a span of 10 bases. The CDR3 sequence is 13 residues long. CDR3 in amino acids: CASTLDSYNEQFF. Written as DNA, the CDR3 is TGTGCCAGCACCCTGGACAGCTACAATGAGCAGTTCTTC.

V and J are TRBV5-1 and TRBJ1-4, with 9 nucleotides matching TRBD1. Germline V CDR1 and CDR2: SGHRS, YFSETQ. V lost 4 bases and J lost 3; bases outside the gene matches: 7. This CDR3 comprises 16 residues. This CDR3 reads CASSEGTGWANEKLFF. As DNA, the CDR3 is TGCGCCAGCAGCGAAGGGACAGGGTGGGCTAATGAAAAACTGTTTTTT.

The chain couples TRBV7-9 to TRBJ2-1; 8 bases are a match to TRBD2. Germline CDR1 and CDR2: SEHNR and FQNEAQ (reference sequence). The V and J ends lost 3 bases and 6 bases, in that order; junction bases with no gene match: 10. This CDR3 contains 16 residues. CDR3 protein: CASSFGMIAGPNEQFF. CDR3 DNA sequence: TGTGCCAGCAGCTTTGGAATGATAGCGGGACCCAATGAGCAGTTCTTC.

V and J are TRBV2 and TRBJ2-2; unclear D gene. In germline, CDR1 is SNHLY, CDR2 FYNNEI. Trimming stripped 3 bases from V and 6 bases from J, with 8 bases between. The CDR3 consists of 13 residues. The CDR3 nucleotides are TGTGCCAGCAGTGAGGCTTTTGCCGGGGAGCTGTTTTTT. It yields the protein CASSEAFAGELFF. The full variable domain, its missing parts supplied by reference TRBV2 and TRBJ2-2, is EPEVTQTPSHQVTQMGQEVILRCVPISNHLYFYWYRQILGQKVEFLVSFYNNEISEKSEIFDDQFSVERPDGSNFTLKIRSTKLEDSAMYFCASSEAFAGELFFGEGSRLTVL.

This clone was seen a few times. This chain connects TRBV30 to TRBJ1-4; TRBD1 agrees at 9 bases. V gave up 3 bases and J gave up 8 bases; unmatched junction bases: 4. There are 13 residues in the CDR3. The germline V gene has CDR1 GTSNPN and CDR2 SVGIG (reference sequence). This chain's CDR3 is CAWRDRGTEKLFF. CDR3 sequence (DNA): TGTGCCTGGAGGGACAGGGGTACGGAAAAACTGTTTTTT. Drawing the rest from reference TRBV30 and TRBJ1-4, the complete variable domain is SQTIHQWPATLVQPVGSPLSLECTVEGTSNPNLYWYRQAAGRGLQLLFYSVGIGQISSEVPQNLSASRPQDRQFILSSKKLLLSDSGFYLCAWRDRGTEKLFFGSGTQLSVL.

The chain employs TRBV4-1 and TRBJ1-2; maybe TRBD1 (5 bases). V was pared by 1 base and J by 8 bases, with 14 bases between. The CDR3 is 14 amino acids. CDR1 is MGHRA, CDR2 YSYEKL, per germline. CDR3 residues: CASSQAQGAGGYTF. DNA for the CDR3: TGCGCCAGCAGCCAAGCCCAGGGAGCCGGAGGCTACACCTTC.

For the CDR3, the DNA is TGTGCCACAACCCGGGACAGGGATAATTCACCCCTCCACTTT. Its translation: CATTRDRDNSPLHF. The V and J genes are TRBV7-2 and TRBJ1-6; 9 bases align to TRBD1. CDR1 is SGHTA, CDR2 FQGNSA, per germline. V was clipped by 10 bases and J by 5 bases; unmatched bases: 6. The CDR3 covers 14 residues.

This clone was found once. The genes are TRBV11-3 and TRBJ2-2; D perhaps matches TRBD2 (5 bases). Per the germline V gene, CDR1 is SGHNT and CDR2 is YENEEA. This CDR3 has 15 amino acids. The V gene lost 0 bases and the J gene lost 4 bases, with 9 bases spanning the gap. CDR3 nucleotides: TGTGCCAGCAGCTTAGAGCGCGCGGGCACCGGGGAGCTGTTTTTT. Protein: CASSLERAGTGELFF.